This T cell receptor (beta chain) emerged from a study of shared clonotypes between healthy human individuals. On this clone itself: Its antigen is not identified.

This table comes from immunoSEQ multiplex PCR, and its TCRdb copy is limited to in-frame clones, with some not included. The sample includes around 2.5 million clones, 80% to 95% of them seen just once. Division of CD4+ cells produced a CD45RA+ naive subset and a CD45RA-negative memory subset. V was shortened by 0 bases and J by 2 bases, with 9 bases between the two germline ends. This CDR3 contains 15 residues. The germline V gene has CDR1 SEHNR and CDR2 FQNEAQ (reference sequence). Study results and limitations: Shared across four donors were 5% to 6% of the naive CD4 clonotypes.

The genes are TRBV7-9 and TRBJ2-3; D is unclear. The TCR originated in a man between 18 and 35 years old in good health. Some clones in this sample may be carry-over from other donors' samples. The sample consisted of naive CD4+ T cells from PBMCs. Subset in this sample: CD45RA+ positively selected. CDR3 bases: TGTGCCAGCAGCTTAGCGAAAGGGTTCACAGATACGCAGTATTTT. Encoded protein: CASSLAKGFTDTQYF.